The rows below give T cell receptor beta chains drawn from one sample of a study of T cell responses to AZD1222 COVID-19 vaccine. Measured with immunoSEQ multiplex PCR; TCRdb has only the in-frame clones, and not every one. Among under 150,000 clones, 75% to 90% were seen once, and the ten largest hold 1.5% to 2%. Sequencing was performed on peripheral blood, taken 28 days after the second AZD1222 dose. The origin of the receptors is an adult who received the AZD1222 COVID-19 vaccine. CDR3s include the opening cysteine and the closing phenylalanine or tryptophan. The D gene is left open where the match is weak. For some rows the clone size is stated as once, few or many, or as a class when expanded; others skip it.

size	V	J	D	CDR3	DNA
-	TRBV19	TRBJ2-3	-	CASSGAPGGGEADTQYF	TGTGCCAGTAGTGGGGCCCCCGGGGGAGGCGAGGCCGATACGCAGTATTTT
-	TRBV29-1	TRBJ1-4	-	CSVGVREKLFF	TGCAGCGTTGGGGTACGTGAAAAACTGTTTTTT
-	TRBV19	TRBJ2-1	TRBD2	CASSIENLAGGGPNEQFF	TGTGCCAGTAGTATAGAGAATCTTGCGGGAGGGGGCCCTAATGAGCAGTTCTTC
once	TRBV19	TRBJ2-7	TRBD2	CASSTIAGAGYEQYF	TGTGCCAGTAGTACCATAGCGGGAGCGGGCTACGAGCAGTACTTC
-	TRBV19	TRBJ1-2	-	CASSIRPGDHGYTF	TGTGCCAGTAGTATCCGTCCAGGGGACCATGGCTACACCTTC
-	TRBV28	TRBJ1-2	TRBD1	CASRLQGAASNYGYTF	TGTGCCAGCAGATTACAGGGGGCGGCCTCTAACTATGGCTACACCTTC
-	TRBV6-5	TRBJ1-3	-	CASSYSDQRSPIYF	TGTGCCAGCAGTTACTCGGATCAGCGCTCTCCCATATATTTT
-	TRBV6-1	TRBJ2-7	-	CASSEDGRGVDEQYF	TGTGCCAGCAGTGAAGATGGCAGGGGGGTCGACGAGCAGTACTTC
-	TRBV12-5	TRBJ1-2	-	CASGLVVASLNYGYTF	TGTGCTAGTGGTTTGGTAGTCGCATCTTTGAACTATGGCTACACCTTC
-	TRBV4-1	TRBJ2-7	-	CASSQMGAGYSYEQYF	TGCGCCAGCAGCCAGATGGGAGCAGGTTACTCCTACGAGCAGTACTTC
few	TRBV20-1	TRBJ2-7	-	CSSRQIYEQYF	TGCAGTAGCAGACAGATTTACGAGCAGTACTTC
-	TRBV10-3	TRBJ2-5	TRBD1	CAIRPGGEETQYF	TGTGCCATCAGACCAGGGGGAGAAGAGACCCAGTACTTC
-	TRBV11-1	TRBJ2-5	TRBD1	CASSPDRGGRETQYF	TGTGCCAGCAGCCCAGACAGGGGAGGACGAGAGACCCAGTACTTC
-	TRBV5-1	TRBJ2-3	TRBD2	CASSLALASGRQTDTQYF	TGCGCCAGCAGCTTGGCTTTGGCTAGCGGGAGGCAGACAGATACGCAGTATTTT
once	TRBV19	TRBJ2-3	-	CASSIKGQSTDTQYF	TGTGCCAGTAGTATAAAAGGACAGAGCACAGATACGCAGTATTTT
-	TRBV20-1	TRBJ1-1	-	CSASRNVAEAFF	TGCAGTGCTAGTAGGAATGTCGCTGAAGCTTTCTTT
-	TRBV18	TRBJ2-1	TRBD2	CASSPIAGEQFF	TGTGCCAGCTCACCTATAGCGGGTGAGCAGTTCTTC
once	TRBV7-9	TRBJ1-4	-	CASSPTGSDEKLFF	TGTGCCAGCAGCCCCACGGGGTCCGATGAAAAACTGTTTTTT
once	TRBV24-1	TRBJ2-7	-	CATSTPYEQYF	TGTGCCACCAGTACCCCCTACGAGCAGTACTTC
-	TRBV6-2/TRBV6-3	TRBJ2-1	TRBD2	CASSYEGTSYNEQFF	TGTGCCAGCAGTTACGAGGGGACTAGCTACAATGAGCAGTTCTTC
-	TRBV19	TRBJ2-1	-	CASRPREAPANEQFF	TGTGCCAGTAGGCCCCGGGAAGCCCCGGCCAATGAGCAGTTCTTC
-	TRBV4-2	TRBJ2-3	-	CASSQGVSGASDTQYF	TGTGCCAGCAGCCAAGGAGTTAGCGGAGCGTCAGATACGCAGTATTTT
-	TRBV2	TRBJ1-5	TRBD1	CASRLGGQVFGNQPQHF	TGTGCCAGCAGGTTGGGAGGACAGGTTTTTGGCAATCAGCCCCAGCATTTT
-	TRBV3-1/TRBV3-2	TRBJ2-7	-	CASSQNPQTGRNEQYF	TGTGCCAGCAGCCAAAATCCTCAGACAGGAAGAAACGAGCAGTACTTC
-	TRBV7-6	TRBJ2-5	-	CASSLEGRGVQETQYF	TGTGCCAGCAGCTTAGAGGGCCGAGGGGTCCAAGAGACCCAGTACTTC
-	TRBV5-6	TRBJ2-7	-	CASSLGSGEQYF	TGTGCCAGCAGCTTGGGGAGTGGGGAGCAGTACTTC
-	TRBV11-2	TRBJ2-7	-	CASSPGGRPYEQYF	TGTGCCAGCAGCCCTGGGGGCAGGCCCTACGAGCAGTACTTC
-	TRBV6-5	TRBJ2-1	TRBD1	CASRDRTGAYNEQFF	TGTGCCAGCAGGGACCGGACAGGCGCCTACAATGAGCAGTTCTTC
once	TRBV5-1	TRBJ1-5	-	CASSSDGGSNQPQHF	TGCGCCAGCAGCTCGGATGGGGGGAGCAATCAGCCCCAGCATTTT
-	TRBV11-1	TRBJ2-7	-	CASSLSSLSSYEQYF	TGTGCCAGCAGCCTGTCTAGCTTAAGCTCCTACGAGCAGTACTTC
-	TRBV7-8	TRBJ2-2	TRBD2	CASSLMGTRRAGELFF	TGTGCCAGCAGTTTAATGGGGACTAGGCGGGCCGGGGAGCTGTTTTTT
-	TRBV30	TRBJ1-4	-	CACRGGGTNEKLFF	TGTGCCTGTCGGGGGGGAGGAACTAATGAAAAACTGTTTTTT
-	TRBV27	TRBJ1-5	-	CASSVQGSSNQPQHF	TGTGCCAGCAGTGTACAGGGCTCTAGCAATCAGCCCCAGCATTTT
-	TRBV9	TRBJ1-1	TRBD1	CASSVEGQSIEAFF	TGTGCCAGCAGCGTAGAGGGACAGAGCATTGAAGCTTTCTTT
-	TRBV18	TRBJ1-1	-	CASSPRGRNTEAFF	TGTGCCAGCTCACCACGGGGTAGGAACACTGAAGCTTTCTTT
-	TRBV24-1	TRBJ1-2	TRBD1	CATSARTGGSFYGYTF	TGTGCCACCAGTGCTCGCACAGGGGGCAGCTTCTATGGCTACACCTTC
-	TRBV10-3	TRBJ2-1	-	CAISDFAGTYNEQFF	TGTGCCATCAGTGACTTCGCCGGGACCTACAATGAGCAGTTCTTC
once	TRBV11-3	TRBJ2-1	-	CASSLSGNEQFF	TGTGCCAGCAGCCTATCGGGCAATGAGCAGTTCTTC
-	TRBV28	TRBJ1-1	-	CASSRPRGLNTEAFF	TGTGCCAGCAGCAGGCCAAGGGGACTGAACACTGAAGCTTTCTTT
-	TRBV19	TRBJ1-1	TRBD1	CASNSGQGAMNTEAFF	TGTGCCAGTAATTCGGGACAGGGGGCGATGAACACTGAAGCTTTCTTT
-	TRBV28	TRBJ1-2	-	CASSLSGLRGYTF	TGTGCCAGCAGTTTATCGGGATTGAGAGGCTACACCTTC
once	TRBV3-1/TRBV3-2	TRBJ2-1	-	CASRNRNEQFF	TGTGCCAGCAGAAACCGCAATGAGCAGTTCTTC
-	TRBV6-5	TRBJ2-1	-	CASSMEYSGEQFF	TGTGCCAGCAGCATGGAATATTCGGGTGAGCAGTTCTTC
-	TRBV11-1	TRBJ2-3	TRBD2	CASRTQAGVMADTQYF	TGTGCCAGCAGGACGCAAGCGGGAGTAATGGCAGATACGCAGTATTTT
once	TRBV7-9	TRBJ1-5	-	CASSLAGQPQHF	TGTGCCAGCAGCTTGGCGGGTCAGCCCCAGCATTTT
-	TRBV6-6	TRBJ1-6	TRBD1	CASRAQGAHSPLHF	TGTGCCAGCAGGGCACAGGGGGCTCATTCACCCCTCCACTTT
once	TRBV28	TRBJ1-5	TRBD1	CASSYQGAGQPQHF	TGTGCCAGCAGTTATCAGGGGGCCGGTCAGCCCCAGCATTTT
-	TRBV6-5	TRBJ1-1	-	CASSSLSVQIEAFF	TGTGCCAGCAGTTCACTCAGTGTTCAGATTGAAGCTTTCTTT
-	TRBV30	TRBJ2-6	-	CAWSVATSNSGANVLTF	TGTGCCTGGAGTGTAGCGACCAGCAACTCTGGGGCCAACGTCCTGACTTTC
-	TRBV7-9	TRBJ1-2	TRBD1	CASSFKEGAEGYTF	TGTGCCAGCAGCTTTAAAGAGGGGGCAGAGGGCTACACCTTC
-	TRBV14	TRBJ2-1	TRBD1	CASSPLGTASSYNEQFF	TGTGCCAGCAGCCCACTCGGGACAGCCAGCTCCTACAATGAGCAGTTCTTC
-	TRBV6-5	TRBJ1-5	TRBD1	CASRLGTGDQPQHF	TGTGCCAGCAGGCTAGGGACAGGGGATCAGCCCCAGCATTTT
-	TRBV6-1	TRBJ1-2	-	CASSEAHPPGYGYTF	TGTGCCAGCAGTGAAGCGCACCCTCCAGGCTATGGCTACACCTTC
-	TRBV9	TRBJ2-7	TRBD2	CASSVAGTSGHYEQYF	TGTGCCAGCAGCGTCGCCGGGACTAGCGGGCACTACGAGCAGTACTTC
once	TRBV28	TRBJ1-5	-	CASSFVGAFDQPQHF	TGTGCCAGCAGTTTTGTGGGGGCCTTCGATCAGCCCCAGCATTTT